The rows below give T cell receptor beta chains drawn from one sample of a study of T cells in Graves' hyperthyroidism and ophthalmopathy. TCRdb recomputed calls from the multiplex PCR reads with MiXCR, one row per CDR3 protein. Of some 580,000 distinct CDR3 sequences in the sample, more than 15% are singletons; the top ten hold roughly 3.4%. The sequenced sample consisted of blood. The source of these receptors is a woman aged 35 to 49 with Graves' ophthalmopathy. Each CDR3 is given with its conserved first and last residue. The order of the fields is D gene, V gene, J gene, clone size, CDR3 DNA, CDR3 protein. The D gene is left open where the match is weak. Some rows mark clone size as missing; the rest say once, few, many or name a class of expanded clone.

NA	TRBV28	TRBJ2-7	many	TGTGCCAGCAGTACCTCGGGGTTCTCCTACGAGCAGTACTTC	CASSTSGFSYEQYF
NA	TRBV5-5	TRBJ2-7	many	TGTGCCAGCAGTCTCACCGGGACAACCTACGAGCAGTACTTC	CASSLTGTTYEQYF
TRBD2	TRBV11-2	TRBJ2-3	many	TGTGCCAGCAGCTTAGATGGGACTAGTACAGATACGCAGTATTTT	CASSLDGTSTDTQYF
NA	TRBV7-9	TRBJ2-1	NA	TGTGCCAGCAGCTCCTACTCAAGACCTGGGAATGAGCAGTTCTTC	CASSSYSRPGNEQFF
NA	TRBV5-6	TRBJ1-5	many	TGTGCCAGCAGCCTAGGGGCGCTTAGCAATCAGCCCCAGCATTTT	CASSLGALSNQPQHF
TRBD2	TRBV5-1	TRBJ2-1	NA	TGCGCCAGCAGCTTGGCTAGCGGGGTTGGGGAGCAGTTCTTC	CASSLASGVGEQFF
TRBD2	TRBV27	TRBJ2-1	NA	TGTGCCAGCAGCTTCCTAGCGGGGGCGACTTACAATGAGCAGCTCTTC	CASSFLAGATYNEQLF
TRBD2	TRBV27	TRBJ2-1	many	TGTGCCAGCAGTTCGAGCGGGGGCCTCCTTTTGGAGCAGTTCTTC	CASSSSGGLLLEQFF
NA	TRBV19	TRBJ2-3	NA	TGTGCCAGTACAAGGACGGGCACAGATACGCAGTATTTT	CASTRTGTDTQYF
NA	TRBV29-1	TRBJ2-1	few	TGCAGCGCTCGGGACCGGGACCAGCAGTTCTTC	CSARDRDQQFF
NA	TRBV12-3/TRBV12-4	TRBJ2-3	many	TGTGCCAGCAGTCCAACAGGGCTAGCTAGCACAGATACGCAGTATTTT	CASSPTGLASTDTQYF
NA	TRBV28	TRBJ2-7	many	TGTGCCAGCAGTTTCGGACGAGGTGATGAGCAGTACTTC	CASSFGRGDEQYF
TRBD1	TRBV28	TRBJ2-1	many	TGTGCCAGCAGTTTCTTCGGGACAGGGGTCAATGAGCAGTTCTTC	CASSFFGTGVNEQFF
TRBD2	TRBV2	TRBJ2-3	many	TGTGCCAGCACTGTCCTAGCGGGGTACACAGATACGCAGTATTTT	CASTVLAGYTDTQYF
NA	TRBV28	TRBJ1-6	NA	TGTGCCAGCAGTTTTGAGGGAATCAATAATTCACCCCTCCACTTT	CASSFEGINNSPLHF
TRBD2	TRBV7-9	TRBJ2-1	few	TGTGCCAGCAGCTTAGGATGGCGGGAGGGCCGTTTCAATGAGCAGTTCTTC	CASSLGWREGRFNEQFF
NA	TRBV27	TRBJ1-1	many	TGTGCCAGCAGCTTACAGGGTAAGCCGAACACTGAAGCTTTCTTT	CASSLQGKPNTEAFF
TRBD2	TRBV6-1	TRBJ2-3	many	TGTGCCAGCAGTGCGGTGGCGGGGGAGACAGATACGCAGTATTTT	CASSAVAGETDTQYF
NA	TRBV18	TRBJ2-1	many	TGTGCCAGCTCACCAGAGGACTTTAAGCAGTTCTTC	CASSPEDFKQFF
TRBD1	TRBV28	TRBJ1-6	NA	TGTGCCAGCAACACGGGACAGGGCTACTCACCCCTCCACTTT	CASNTGQGYSPLHF
NA	TRBV2	TRBJ1-1	many	TGTGCCAGCAGTGAGATCGACAGGACAGAAGCTTTCTTT	CASSEIDRTEAFF
TRBD1	TRBV2	TRBJ1-2	NA	TGTGCCAGCAGTGAATTTACCGGGACAGGGAACTATGGCTACACCTTC	CASSEFTGTGNYGYTF
NA	TRBV30	TRBJ1-6	NA	TGTGCCTGGAGAAGGTGGGGGGCTAATTCACCCCTCCACTTT	CAWRRWGANSPLHF